This TCR beta chain emerged from a study of technical replicates of blood from a handful of donors. TCRdb keeps only in-frame clones here, not all; method: immunoSEQ multiplex PCR. This sample yields tens of thousands of clones, of which approximately 93% are seen a single time; about 0.41% belongs to the top ten. The CDR3 is 13 residues long. The germline gives CDR1 MNHEY, CDR2 SVGAGI. Losses at the gene ends were 7 bases for V and 6 bases for J; bases not matched to a gene: 6. This TCR came from a human donor in good health. The sequencing sample was made of T cells isolated from PBMCs. This rearrangement joins TRBV6-5 to TRBJ2-1, with 7 bases matching TRBD2. The CDR3 reads CASIPTSSNEQFF. The CDR3 DNA follows: TGTGCCAGCATTCCGACTAGCAGCAATGAGCAGTTCTTC.